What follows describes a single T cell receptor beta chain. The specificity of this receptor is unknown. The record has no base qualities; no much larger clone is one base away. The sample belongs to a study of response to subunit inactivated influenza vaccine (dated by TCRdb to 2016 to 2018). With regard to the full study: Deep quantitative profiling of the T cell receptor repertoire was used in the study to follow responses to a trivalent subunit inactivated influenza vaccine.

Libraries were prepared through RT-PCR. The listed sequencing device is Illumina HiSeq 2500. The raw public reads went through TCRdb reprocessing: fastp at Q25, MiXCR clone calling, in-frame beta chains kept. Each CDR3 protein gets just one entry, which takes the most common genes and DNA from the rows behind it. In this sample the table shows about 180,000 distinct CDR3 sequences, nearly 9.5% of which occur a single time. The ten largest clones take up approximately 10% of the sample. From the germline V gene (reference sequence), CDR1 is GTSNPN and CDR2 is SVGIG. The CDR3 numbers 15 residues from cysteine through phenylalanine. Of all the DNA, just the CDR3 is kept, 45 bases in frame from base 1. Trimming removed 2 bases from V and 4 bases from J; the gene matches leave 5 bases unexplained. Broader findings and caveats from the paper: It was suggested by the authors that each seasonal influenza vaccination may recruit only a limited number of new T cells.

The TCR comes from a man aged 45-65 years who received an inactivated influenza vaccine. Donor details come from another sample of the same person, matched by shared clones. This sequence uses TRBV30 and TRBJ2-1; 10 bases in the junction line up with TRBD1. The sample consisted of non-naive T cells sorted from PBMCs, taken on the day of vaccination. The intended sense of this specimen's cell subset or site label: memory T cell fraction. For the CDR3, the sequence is CAWSRPGQGYNEQFF. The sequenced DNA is TGTGCCTGGAGTCGGCCGGGACAGGGGTACAATGAGCAGTTCTTC. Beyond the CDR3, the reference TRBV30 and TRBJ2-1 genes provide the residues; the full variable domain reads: SQTIHQWPATLVQPVGSPLSLECTVEGTSNPNLYWYRQAAGRGLQLLFYSVGIGQISSEVPQNLSASRPQDRQFILSSKKLLLSDSGFYLCAWSRPGQGYNEQFFGPGTRLTVL.